These T cell receptor beta chains were read from a single sample in a study of blood T cell repertoires in COVID-19. TCRdb keeps only in-frame clones here, not all; method: immunoSEQ multiplex PCR. Of some 140,000 clones in the sample, about 86% are singletons; the top ten hold about 3%. The sequencing input was peripheral blood. Receptors originate from an elderly woman with acute or convalescent COVID-19. Both conserved end residues are part of each CDR3.

cdr3_length | j_call | v_call | cdr3_aa
14 | TRBJ2-7 | TRBV6-2/TRBV6-3 | CASSRTGLSYEQYF
15 | TRBJ1-3 | TRBV6-5 | CASSTDRSSGNTIYF
18 | TRBJ2-1 | TRBV13 | CASSPTRSTSGGANEQFF
14 | TRBJ1-4 | TRBV5-1 | CASSMEATNEKLFF
16 | TRBJ1-5 | TRBV7-2 | CASSTLQGVNNQPQHF
13 | TRBJ1-2 | TRBV7-2 | CASSQGQGRLLTF
13 | TRBJ1-6 | TRBV2 | CAGTGGGNSPLHF
17 | TRBJ1-1 | TRBV14 | CASSRIRGKNRNTEAFF
15 | TRBJ2-2 | TRBV24-1 | CATSDWGQGPGELFF
14 | TRBJ2-1 | TRBV6-2/TRBV6-3 | CASSKTSSYNEQFF
17 | TRBJ1-6 | TRBV5-4 | CASGQQGTVVGNSPLHF
15 | TRBJ1-3 | TRBV5-1 | CASSSDGVAGNTIYF
15 | TRBJ2-6 | TRBV5-1 | CASSDSYSGANVLTF
13 | TRBJ1-2 | TRBV4-3 | CASSQGDRDGYTF
13 | TRBJ1-1 | TRBV7-2 | CASSLGQNTEAFF
12 | TRBJ1-2 | TRBV18 | CASSPFVYGYTF
15 | TRBJ2-7 | TRBV5-1 | CASKKLAGGPHEQYF
12 | TRBJ1-4 | TRBV10-3 | CAISRGGEKLFF
15 | TRBJ2-5 | TRBV5-5 | CASSFRQEVRETQYF
11 | TRBJ2-1 | TRBV5-6 | CASSADIREFF
11 | TRBJ2-7 | TRBV29-1 | CSVRTGDEQYF
15 | TRBJ2-5 | TRBV5-6 | CASSILASGGQTQYF
14 | TRBJ2-1 | TRBV11-2 | CASSLGFSVEEQFF
18 | TRBJ2-4 | TRBV4-1 | CASSQDRSRDSRKNIQYF
14 | TRBJ1-1 | TRBV5-1 | CASSSSGMNTEAFF
13 | TRBJ1-5 | TRBV6-5 | CASTSGGRQPQHF
12 | TRBJ2-3 | TRBV4-1 | CASSQPSDTQYF
17 | TRBJ2-1 | TRBV7-9 | CASSLTILGTGYNEQFF
15 | TRBJ1-5 | TRBV7-8 | CASSLDQGRNQPQHF
15 | TRBJ2-1 | TRBV18 | CASSLGTGARNEQFF
16 | TRBJ2-1 | TRBV11-1 | CASSLGAGSRSNEQFF
14 | TRBJ1-2 | TRBV6-6 | CASRTPGQTYGYTF
13 | TRBJ1-5 | TRBV2 | CASTGNSNQPQHF
13 | TRBJ1-1 | TRBV10-2 | CASSGASNTEAFF
13 | TRBJ2-7 | TRBV3-1/TRBV3-2 | CASSRGLLYEQYF
15 | TRBJ2-1 | TRBV3-1/TRBV3-2 | CASSQDLNNYNEQFF
13 | TRBJ1-1 | TRBV2 | CASSLDSNTEAFF
13 | TRBJ2-3 | TRBV10-3 | CAISALEGDTQYF
14 | TRBJ1-2 | TRBV5-6 | CASSLEQGHYGYTF
17 | TRBJ1-2 | TRBV27 | CASRRVNSGSFREIYTF
15 | TRBJ1-5 | TRBV5-4 | CASSSGQGGDQPQHF
14 | TRBJ2-7 | TRBV7-9 | CASSSGTGAYEQYF
16 | TRBJ2-2 | TRBV2 | CASRFGLAANTGELFF
14 | TRBJ2-7 | TRBV2 | CASLGRGHSYEQYF
14 | TRBJ2-4 | TRBV7-9 | CASSRQGVGNIQYF
15 | TRBJ2-4 | TRBV4-2 | CASSLSGGAENIQYF
16 | TRBJ2-2 | TRBV5-6 | CASSPRTGWDTGELFF
17 | TRBJ1-3 | TRBV4-1 | CASSRGGQGVTGNTIYF
17 | TRBJ2-7 | TRBV3-1/TRBV3-2 | CASSQSPWEGGAYEQYF
16 | TRBJ1-4 | TRBV6-2/TRBV6-3 | CASSYVTTGGDEKLFF
14 | TRBJ2-5 | TRBV4-2 | CASSQATRQETQYF
17 | TRBJ1-6 | TRBV5-6 | CASSSLSRKDYNSPLHF
12 | TRBJ1-1 | TRBV29-1 | CSVTGMNTEAFF
13 | TRBJ1-5 | TRBV6-2/TRBV6-3 | CASSWTGDQPQHF
16 | TRBJ1-1 | TRBV19 | CASSHLFKTVPTEAFF
16 | TRBJ2-7 | TRBV18 | CASSPLSPSGVYEQYF
13 | TRBJ1-1 | TRBV10-3 | CAITPSGNTEAFF